This T cell receptor beta chain came from a study of T cell repertoires in cytomegalovirus infection. Study context: Shared public TCR beta signatures pointed to both CMV infection and a matching HLA type.

After removal of 7 bases from V and 4 bases from J, the junction contained 9 bases not matched to a gene. This CDR3 has 16 residues. Each CDR3 protein gets one entry after TCRdb re-called the reads with MiXCR. The repertoire holds hundreds of thousands of distinct CDR3 sequences, with more than 8% as singletons. This clonotype has at least ten counts. As yet, its antigen is unknown. Study-level results: CMV-specific TCR beta clonotypes restricted by HLA-C dominated the ex vivo response. Totalled public TCR beta family frequency picked out people who carried CMV plus the relevant HLA.

Sequenced: PBMCs. V usage is TRBV12-3 or TRBV12-4 and J usage is TRBJ2-6, with 8 positions matching TRBD1. This clonotype was obtained from a human donor in good health (CMV status not recorded). Some clones in this sample may be carry-over from other donors' samples. As DNA, the CDR3 is TGTGCCAGCACCCGGACAGGGTCTTCCGGGGCCAACGTCCTGACTTTC. Translated, it gives CASTRTGSSGANVLTF.